This is a list of T cell receptor beta chains from one sample in a study of blood T cell repertoires in COVID-19. The protocol was immunoSEQ multiplex PCR, while the TCRdb copy is restricted to in-frame clones and leaves out a portion. The data hold 250,000 to 300,000 clones, with roughly 90% observed a single time. The sequenced material came from PBMCs or T cells enriched from blood (not recorded which). Receptor source: a woman aged 35 to 49 with acute COVID-19. Each CDR3 is given with its conserved first and last residue. Size values are once, few and many counts, or a class for expanded clones, and some rows have none.

15	TRBV7-8	.	TRBJ2-7	CASSLLGRRIYEQYF
13	TRBV12-3/TRBV12-4	once	TRBJ2-7	CASSFQGRGEQYF
16	TRBV24-1	.	TRBJ2-3	CATSDSAIGLPDTQYF
19	TRBV10-3	once	TRBJ2-1	CAIKNREGRAGENYNEQFF
14	TRBV9	.	TRBJ1-6	CASREEGFNSPLHF
14	TRBV6-2/TRBV6-3	.	TRBJ1-5	CASSYMGRTQPQHF
13	TRBV2	.	TRBJ1-5	CASRDRGNQPQHF
14	TRBV7-2	.	TRBJ2-7	CASSLFPSFYEQYF
16	TRBV4-2	.	TRBJ1-2	CASSQETGAIRAGYTF
15	TRBV15	once	TRBJ2-1	CATSPKRGDYNEQFF
14	TRBV5-4	.	TRBJ2-3	CASSQGGDTDTQYF
13	TRBV3-1/TRBV3-2	.	TRBJ2-3	CASETRGTDTQYF
15	TRBV3-1/TRBV3-2	.	TRBJ1-3	CASSQNRGPGNTIYF
12	TRBV28	.	TRBJ2-5	CASMSNGETQYF
15	TRBV18	.	TRBJ2-3	CASSPGLQATDTQYF
15	TRBV7-2	.	TRBJ2-3	CASKPTSGGTDTQYF
16	TRBV13	.	TRBJ1-5	CASSSSRGMGNQPQHF
15	TRBV28	few	TRBJ1-3	CASSFHRGLGNTIYF